The 28 T cell receptor beta chains in this list originate from one sample, sequenced in a study of T cells expressing NK-cell markers. No DNA is given; TCRdb re-called the 5' RACE reads and lists each CDR3 protein once. The table gives about 460,000 distinct CDR3 sequences; the top ten clones make up around 1.4% of it. Sequenced input: blood T cells: a sorted CD56 or NKG2C T cell subset, CD4+ or CD8+ T cells, or bulk PBMC T cells (not recorded which). The receptors were sampled from a woman aged 45 to 65 in good health.

The chain employs TRBV19 and TRBJ2-1. The CDR3 covers 14 residues. Per the germline V gene, CDR1 is LNHDA and CDR2 is SQIVND (reference sequence). CDR3 sequence: CASSLLGGSQEQFF.

CDR3 region: CASSLRGGGNFKETQYF. V gene TRBV7-9 combines with J gene TRBJ2-5; absent DNA, TCRdb's TRBD1 call cannot be checked. The V gene's germline CDR1 is SEHNR and CDR2 FQNEAQ (reference sequence). This CDR3 is built from 17 residues.

The CDR3 spells CASSFPLNGELFF. This rearrangement joins TRBV12-3 or TRBV12-4 to TRBJ2-2. The length of the CDR3 is 13 residues.

The CDR3 loop is CAIRSRDFQAGELFF. This chain links TRBV10-3 with TRBJ2-2; the TRBD2 assignment by TCRdb is unverifiable without DNA. The CDR3 is 15 amino acids. CDR1 is ENHRY, CDR2 SYGVKD, per germline.

This rearrangement joins TRBV20-1 to TRBJ2-5; the D call from TCRdb, TRBD1, cannot be confirmed without DNA. The CDR3 totals 15 residues. The germline V gene encodes CDR1 DFQATT and CDR2 SNEGSKA (reference sequence). CDR3 protein: CSANTVQGPQETQYF.

The chain links TRBV5-5 to TRBJ2-7. CDR1 and CDR2 from the germline V gene are SGHKS and YYEKEE (reference sequence). The CDR3 length is 14 residues. The CDR3 loop reads CASSPLEGTYEQYF.

The V gene is TRBV6-1, the J gene TRBJ2-3; TCRdb indicates TRBD2, and absent DNA this call remains unverified. Per germline, CDR1 MNHNS and CDR2 SASEGT. The CDR3 consists of 12 residues. Here the CDR3 reads CASKRELYTQYF.

The chain couples TRBV24-1 to TRBJ2-5; without DNA, the TCRdb call of TRBD1 cannot be checked. CDR1 is KGHDR and CDR2 is SFDVKD in the germline V gene. This CDR3 comprises 13 residues. CDR3 sequence: CATSSGAGIGQYF.

The V and J genes are TRBV20-1 and TRBJ2-1; absent DNA, TCRdb's TRBD2 call cannot be checked. The CDR3 length is 17 residues. Looked up from germline, CDR1 is DFQATT and CDR2 is SNEGSKA (reference sequence). The CDR3 spells CSAQSILAGPSYNEQFF.

The rearrangement uses TRBV12-3 or TRBV12-4 and TRBJ2-1. The CDR3 runs 15 residues. CDR3 protein: CASSLMGGSYNEQFF.

The chain links TRBV7-9 to TRBJ2-1; TCRdb names TRBD2, which stays unverified in the absence of DNA. The CDR3 loop spans 21 amino acids. Germline CDR1 SEHNR, CDR2 FQNEAQ (reference sequence). The CDR3 sequence: CASSLVPLAGEIRGSYNEQFF.

The J gene is TRBJ2-2, the V gene TRBV4-1; there is no DNA to check the TCRdb D call of TRBD1. Germline CDR1 MGHRA, CDR2 YSYEKL. The CDR3 spans 14 residues. The CDR3 loop is CASSQPLESGELFF.

The chain links TRBV6-6 to TRBJ1-4; as DNA is missing, the TRBD1 call by TCRdb cannot be tested. Germline V gene lookup returns CDR1 MNHNY and CDR2 SVGAGI (reference sequence). CDR3 length: 16 residues. The CDR3 reads CASSYLDRPGDEKLFF.

The chain carries TRBV10-3 and TRBJ2-3; TCRdb names TRBD2, which stays unverified in the absence of DNA. The CDR3 is 18 residues long. From germline, CDR1 is ENHRY and CDR2 SYGVKD. CDR3 sequence: CAISESGKRAGQKDTQYF.

The chain joins TRBV20-1 to TRBJ1-2; TCRdb reports TRBD1, a call that lacks DNA to check it against. The CDR3 is 13 residues long. The V gene's germline CDR1 is DFQATT and CDR2 SNEGSKA (reference sequence). The CDR3 here is CSASSQGLDGYTF.

The chain carries TRBV20-1 and TRBJ2-1; TCRdb outputs TRBD1, but without DNA this stays unchecked. Germline assignment: CDR1 DFQATT and CDR2 SNEGSKA (reference sequence). The CDR3 consists of 13 residues. The CDR3 sequence is CSANAGLGNEQFF.

The chain uses TRBV12-5 and TRBJ1-5. The germline V gene encodes CDR1 LGHNT and CDR2 FRNRAP. The length of the CDR3 is 14 residues. The CDR3 protein is CASGLVGGIQPQHF.

The chain is built from TRBV5-6 and TRBJ2-5; TCRdb returns TRBD1, unconfirmable since there is no DNA. CDR3 length: 14 amino acids. Germline V gives CDR1 SGHDT, CDR2 YYEEEE. CDR3 residues: CASSQTGGDWTQYF.

The chain joins TRBV2 to TRBJ2-3. The CDR3 length is 15 residues. From germline, CDR1 is SNHLY and CDR2 FYNNEI. This CDR3 is CASSDQALGTDTQYF.

The chain is built from TRBV20-1 and TRBJ2-3; TCRdb reports TRBD2, a call that lacks DNA to check it against. CDR1 is DFQATT, CDR2 SNEGSKA, per germline (reference sequence). This CDR3 is 15 amino acids long. The CDR3 loop is CSASLRLGSTDTQYF.

V is TRBV18 and J is TRBJ2-3; TCRdb proposes TRBD2, but this gene call is untestable without DNA. The CDR3 runs to 17 residues. Germline V gene data show CDR1 as KGHSH and CDR2 as LQKENI. The CDR3 sequence is CASSPRELAYSTDTQYF.

V is TRBV5-1 and J is TRBJ2-1; the TRBD1 assignment by TCRdb is unverifiable without DNA. This CDR3 has 16 amino acids. The germline V gene has CDR1 SGHRS and CDR2 YFSETQ. The CDR3 spells CASSSSPGQGSLGKFF.

The gene calls are TRBV7-2 and TRBJ1-1. Germline assignment: CDR1 SGHTA and CDR2 FQGNSA. This CDR3 is built from 14 residues. CDR3 in amino acids: CASSLYEGTTEAFF.

The V gene is TRBV4-2, the J gene TRBJ2-3. This CDR3 comprises 15 residues. CDR1 and CDR2 from the germline V gene are LGHNA and YNFKEQ. CDR3 sequence reads: CASSQGLQSTDTQYF.

The rearrangement joins TRBV6-1 to TRBJ2-2. CDR1 and CDR2 (germline): MNHNS, SASEGT. The CDR3 has 14 residues. The CDR3 reads CASSERGSTGELFF.

The chain couples TRBV20-1 to TRBJ2-3; TCRdb reports TRBD2, a call that lacks DNA to check it against. The CDR3 runs to 17 residues. Germline V gives CDR1 DFQATT, CDR2 SNEGSKA (reference sequence). The CDR3 loop reads CSARRGAGLASTDTQYF.

V is TRBV29-1 and J is TRBJ1-3. CDR3 size: 12 residues. CDR1 is SQVTM, CDR2 ANQGSEA, per germline. The chain's CDR3 is CSAYTGGNTIYF.

The V and J genes are TRBV6-5 and TRBJ2-1; TCRdb's D gene call, TRBD2, goes unchecked for lack of DNA. The CDR3 consists of 16 residues. CDR1 MNHEY and CDR2 SVGAGI come from the germline V gene. CDR3 amino acids: CASSRDRLAALNEQFF.